These 18 T cell receptor beta chains were sequenced from one sample in a study of STAT3 mutations in large granular lymphocyte leukemia. Profiled with immunoSEQ multiplex PCR; TCRdb holds only in-frame clones, not every one. Of around 5,000 clones detected, over 75% appear once; the ten largest clones hold about 15%. Antigens for these TCRs are unknown. Findings and caveats of the study: Every T-LGLL patient had at least one immunodominant TCRbeta clonotype.

Sequenced: PBMCs. The receptors stem from a human donor with T large granular lymphocyte leukemia. Some clones in this sample may be carry-over from other donors' samples.

This chain links TRBV9 with TRBJ2-7; D ambiguous. This CDR3 has 15 amino acids. Germline values: CDR1 SGDLS, CDR2 YYNGEE. Trimming left V 1 base short and J 2 bases short, with 13 bases between. As DNA, the CDR3 is TGTGCCAGCAGCGTACAAGACGGGCCGGCCTACGAGCAGTACTTC. Protein product: CASSVQDGPAYEQYF.

V and J are TRBV5-4 and TRBJ2-5, with D perhaps assigned TRBD1 or TRBD2 (5 bases each). In germline, CDR1 is SGHNT, CDR2 YYREEE (reference sequence). This CDR3 region has 14 residues. The V end lost 4 bases, the J end lost 1 base, and 11 bases lay between the germline ends. CDR3 bases: TGTGCCAGCAGCGAAGGGACCGTCCAAGAGACCCAGTACTTC. It encodes CASSEGTVQETQYF.

The chain uses TRBV19 and TRBJ1-2; D remains unclear. CDR3 length: 13 amino acids. V lost 6 bases, J lost 4 bases, and 12 bases lay in between. In germline, CDR1 is LNHDA, CDR2 SQIVND (reference sequence). The chain's CDR3 is CASSPRALYGYTF. The CDR3 DNA reads as TGTGCCAGTAGCCCCCGGGCCCTCTATGGCTACACCTTC.

The rearrangement joins TRBV28 to TRBJ1-2; 8 bases fit TRBD1. From germline, CDR1 is MDHEN and CDR2 SYDVKM. The V and J ends lost 6 bases and 4 bases, in that order; junction bases with no gene match: 10. The CDR3 has 15 amino acids. As DNA, the CDR3 is TGTGCCAGCAGCTCCGACAGGGGAGATGGCTATGGCTACACCTTC. It encodes CASSSDRGDGYGYTF.

This chain joins TRBV7-2 and TRBJ2-1; TRBD2 aligns across 7 bases. Germline CDR1 and CDR2: SGHTA and FQGNSA. V lost 3 bases to trimming and J lost 9 bases; unmatched junction nucleotides: 11. The CDR3 is 15 residues long. CDR3: CASSFNRAGASEQFF. The CDR3 bases are TGTGCCAGCAGCTTCAATCGGGCGGGAGCTAGTGAGCAGTTCTTC.

With regard to this clone: The sample contains more than one DNA sequence encoding this CDR3. This chain links TRBV5-1 with TRBJ1-2; no reliable D call. There are 13 residues in the CDR3. From germline, CDR1 is SGHRS and CDR2 YFSETQ. V lost 4 bases and J lost 4, with 11 bases in between. CDR3 in DNA: TGCGCCAGCAGCCTGAGCGGGGTCTATGGCTACACCTTC. This sequence encodes CASSLSGVYGYTF.

The chain links TRBV29-1 to TRBJ2-1; 10 bases fit TRBD1. V gave up 0 bases and J gave up 7 bases; unmatched junction bases: 6. The CDR3 runs 15 residues. CDR1 and CDR2 from the germline V gene are SQVTM and ANQGSEA. As DNA, the CDR3 is TGCAGCGTTGAAGATACGGGACAGGGGTTTAATGAGCAGTTCTTC. This encodes CSVEDTGQGFNEQFF.

V is TRBV10-2 and J is TRBJ2-2; D not certain. The CDR3 loop spans 14 amino acids. The V end lost 3 bases, the J end lost 3 bases, and 8 bases lay between the germline ends. Germline CDR1 is WSHSY and CDR2 is SAAADI. The CDR3 bases are TGCGCCAGCAGTGAACTCAGAGACACCGGGGAGCTGTTTTTT. Translated: CASSELRDTGELFF.

The rearrangement links TRBV9 to TRBJ1-3; no clear D gene. V lost 6 bases to trimming and J lost 0 bases, with 13 bases between them. Per germline, CDR1 SGDLS and CDR2 YYNGEE. The CDR3 contains 15 residues. The CDR3 DNA reads as TGTGCCAGCACCCCCGGGGTTACCTCTGGAAACACCATATATTTT. It is translated as CASTPGVTSGNTIYF.

The rearrangement joins TRBV15 to TRBJ1-2; 9 bases match TRBD1. Germline V gives CDR1 LNHNV, CDR2 YYDKDF (reference sequence). CDR3 size: 16 residues. V lost 5 bases, J lost 4 bases, and 11 bases stayed unmatched. CDR3 amino acids: CATSHLRGQGSYGYTF. The CDR3 DNA reads as TGTGCCACCAGCCATCTCCGGGGACAGGGTTCCTATGGCTACACCTTC.

The V and J genes are TRBV9 and TRBJ2-5, with D possibly being TRBD1 or TRBD2 (5 bases each). V dropped 3 bases and J dropped 2 bases, with 14 bases sitting between them. CDR1 SGDLS and CDR2 YYNGEE come from the germline V gene. This CDR3 is built from 15 residues. CDR3 nucleotides: TGTGCCAGCAGCGGCCCCCCCGGGACGCAAGAGACCCAGTACTTC. Translated: CASSGPPGTQETQYF.

This chain links TRBV2 with TRBJ1-5; no reliable D call. V lost 6 bases and J lost 5, with 14 bases in between. Germline V gene lookup returns CDR1 SNHLY and CDR2 FYNNEI. The CDR3 extends over 14 amino acids. The CDR3 is CASSLSMRDQPQHF. The DNA of the CDR3 is TGTGCCAGCAGCTTGTCGATGAGGGATCAGCCCCAGCATTTT.

CDR3 region: CAWRGSGANVLTF. The CDR3 nucleotides are TGTGCCTGGCGCGGCTCTGGGGCCAACGTCCTGACTTTC. The V gene is TRBV30, the J gene TRBJ2-6; no reliable D call. Germline lookup yields CDR1 GTSNPN and CDR2 SVGIG (reference sequence). V was shortened by 5 bases and J by 0 bases, with 5 bases between the two germline ends. This CDR3 region has 13 residues.

J is TRBJ1-1 and V is TRBV6-6, with 10 bases matching TRBD1. The CDR3 extends over 15 amino acids. V shed 8 bases, J shed 1 base, and the junction held 7 bases outside the gene matches. Germline lookup yields CDR1 MNHNY and CDR2 SVGAGI (reference sequence). CDR3: CASRRDRGSNTEAFF. The CDR3 DNA reads as TGTGCCAGCCGAAGGGACAGGGGCTCGAACACTGAAGCTTTCTTT.

The V and J genes are TRBV5-4 and TRBJ2-7, with TRBD1 matching over 9 bases. Per germline, CDR1 SGHNT and CDR2 YYREEE (reference sequence). The V and J ends lost 2 bases and 5 bases, in that order; junction bases with no gene match: 5. The CDR3 contains 14 residues. The CDR3: CASSFDRGGHEQYV. The CDR3 DNA follows: TGTGCCAGCAGCTTCGACAGGGGGGGCCACGAGCAGTACGTC.

The chain couples TRBV7-6 to TRBJ2-2, with D possibly being TRBD1 (6 bases). Germline V gives CDR1 SGHVS, CDR2 FNYEAQ. With 2 bases removed from V and 3 bases from J, the gap between germline ends came to 7 bases. The CDR3 extends over 14 amino acids. The CDR3 spells CASSLHRDTGELFF. The CDR3 DNA follows: TGTGCCAGCAGCTTACACAGGGACACCGGGGAGCTGTTTTTT.

This sequence joins TRBV27 and TRBJ1-2; 7 bases match TRBD1. V lost 5 bases, J lost 3 bases, and 3 bases stayed unmatched. Germline V gives CDR1 MNHEY, CDR2 SMNVEV (reference sequence). The CDR3 covers 13 residues. DNA for the CDR3: TGTGCCAGCAGTCCACAGGGGTACTATGGCTACACCTTC. Its translation is CASSPQGYYGYTF.

This clone was counted once. CDR3 in DNA: TGTGCCATCAGTGACGGGACCGACACAGATACGCAGTATTTT. This sequence encodes CAISDGTDTDTQYF. This chain connects TRBV10-3 to TRBJ2-3; D may match TRBD1 or TRBD2 (5 bases each). Germline-derived CDR1 and CDR2 are ENHRY and SYGVKD. V was clipped by 3 bases and J by 2 bases, with 9 bases between them. The CDR3 extends over 14 amino acids.